These 4 T cell receptor beta chains share one sample of origin, sequenced in a study of T cell repertoires in cytomegalovirus infection. Each CDR3 protein is one row after TCRdb ran MiXCR on the reads. The table lists some 300,000 distinct CDR3 sequences, approximately 8.9% of them singletons, with around 2.5% in the top ten. Sequencing was performed on PBMCs. These receptors were collected from a human donor in good health (CMV status not recorded). Some clones in this sample may be carry-over from other donors' samples.

This clonotype was seen a few times. The chain carries TRBV29-1 and TRBJ1-1, with 9 bases identical to TRBD1. V lost 7 bases, J lost 5 bases, and 8 bases stayed unmatched. Germline CDR1 is SQVTM and CDR2 is ANQGSEA. The CDR3 consists of 13 residues. The CDR3 sequence: CSAEGTGFTEAFF. The CDR3 region has the DNA TGCAGCGCCGAAGGGACAGGGTTTACTGAAGCTTTCTTT.

This clonotype was counted at least ten times. The rearrangement uses TRBV27 and TRBJ1-1; D remains ambiguous. Germline V lookup: CDR1 MNHEY, CDR2 SMNVEV (reference sequence). Trimming took 3 bases from V and 4 from J, leaving 12 bases between them. The CDR3 covers 14 residues. The CDR3 loop is CASSFTRPGTEAFF. Here the CDR3 DNA reads TGTGCCAGCAGTTTTACCAGGCCCGGCACTGAAGCTTTCTTT.

V is TRBV19 and J is TRBJ2-1; 11 bases align to TRBD2. Germline trimming cut 7 bases from V and 3 bases from J; bases unmatched to any gene: 8. The CDR3 extends over 16 amino acids. Germline V gene data show CDR1 as LNHDA and CDR2 as SQIVND (reference sequence). The CDR3 DNA reads TGTGCCAGTACCGACCTTACTAGCGGGGGCTACAATGAGCAGTTCTTC. Translated: CASTDLTSGGYNEQFF.

This sequence joins TRBV20-1 and TRBJ2-7; D not resolved. CDR1 and CDR2 from the germline V gene are DFQATT and SNEGSKA (reference sequence). Trimming shortened V by 3 bases and J by 2 bases, and 14 bases separated the two germline ends. The CDR3 has 14 residues. CDR3 DNA: TGCAGTGCTAGGGCCACAGTACCCCCCTACGAGCAGTACGTC. Protein: CSARATVPPYEQYV.